The 11 T cell receptor beta chains below all came from one sample that was sequenced in a study of blood T cells in healthy people across ages. The second PCR ran about 6 to 11 cycles with a sample-barcoded 5' primer and J-beta primers. TCRdb ran MiXCR on the 5' RACE reads and lists one entry per CDR3 protein. The sample holds 1.5 million to 2 million distinct CDR3 sequences, around half seen once. What was sequenced was blood. The receptors derive from a woman aged 40 to 50 in good health.

This clonotype occurred a few times. The J gene is TRBJ2-7, the V gene TRBV7-2; 10 bases are a match to TRBD1. Per the germline V gene, CDR1 is SGHTA and CDR2 is FQGNSA. J gave up 2 bases and V 5 bases, and 6 bases lay outside the gene matches. This CDR3 has 15 residues. Written as DNA, the CDR3 is TGTGCCAGCAGCAACGCCGGGACAGGGGCCTACGAGCAGTACTTC. It encodes CASSNAGTGAYEQYF. The full variable domain, with the rest looked up from reference TRBV7-2 and TRBJ2-7, is GAGVSQSPSNKVTEKGKDVELRCDPISGHTALYWYRQSLGQGLEFLIYFQGNSAPDKSGLPSDRFSAERTGGSVSTLTIQRTQQEDSAVYLCASSNAGTGAYEQYFGPGTRLTVT.

This rearrangement joins TRBV7-8 to TRBJ2-1, with 12 bases that match TRBD2. V dropped 3 bases and J dropped 4; count of bases not matched to a gene: 7. The V gene's germline CDR1 is SGHVS and CDR2 FQNEAQ. There are 17 residues in the CDR3. CDR3 nucleotide sequence: TGTGCCAGCAGCTTCCCAACCCTAGCGGGGGGGTACAATGAGCAGTTCTTC. Protein: CASSFPTLAGGYNEQFF. The full variable domain, in which reference TRBV7-8 and TRBJ2-1 provide the parts outside the CDR3, is GAGVSQSPRYKVAKRGQDVALRCDPISGHVSLFWYQQALGQGPEFLTYFQNEAQLDKSGLPSDRFFAERPEGSVSTLKIQRTQQEDSAVYLCASSFPTLAGGYNEQFFGPGTRLTVL.

V and J are TRBV6-1 and TRBJ1-2; the match to TRBD1 covers 9 bases. Germline CDR1 MNHNS, CDR2 SASEGT. This CDR3 contains 16 residues. V shed 4 bases and J 8 bases; nucleotides not matched to a gene: 14. CDR3 in DNA: TGTGCCAGCAGTGCGACTAGGACAGGGGAGCTTTGGGGCTACACCTTC. It is translated as CASSATRTGELWGYTF.

The chain uses TRBV6-5 and TRBJ2-5; 9 nucleotides align to TRBD2. The CDR3 totals 18 residues. The V segment lost 5 bases and the J segment 4 bases; nucleotides outside the gene matches: 17. From germline, CDR1 is MNHEY and CDR2 SVGAGI. The CDR3 nucleotides are TGTGCCAGCAGTACTACCCACCTTGGACTAGCGAGGGGAGAGACCCAGTACTTC. This gives the protein CASSTTHLGLARGETQYF.

The chain links TRBV5-6 to TRBJ2-7; TRBD1 aligns across 9 bases. The germline V gene encodes CDR1 SGHDT and CDR2 YYEEEE. V shed 5 bases and J 5 bases; nucleotides not matched to a gene: 8. CDR3 size: 14 residues. This chain's CDR3 is CASSTGTGWDEQYF. The DNA for the CDR3 is TGTGCCAGCAGTACCGGGACAGGGTGGGACGAGCAGTACTTC.

The chain recombines TRBV20-1 with TRBJ2-3; D unresolved. CDR3 length: 12 amino acids. Germline loops: CDR1 DFQATT, CDR2 SNEGSKA (reference sequence). CDR3 in amino acids: CSASRYADTQYF. The CDR3 DNA follows: TGCAGCGCTTCCAGGTACGCAGATACGCAGTATTTT.

This chain uses TRBV28 with TRBJ1-2; weak D call: TRBD1 (6 bases). CDR1 is MDHEN and CDR2 is SYDVKM in the germline V gene. V was shortened by 3 bases and J by 4 bases, with 15 bases between the two germline ends. CDR3 length: 15 residues. The CDR3 nucleotides are TGTGCCAGCAGTTTGGTACAGGGTCCTTCCTATGGCTACACCTTC. Translation gives CASSLVQGPSYGYTF.

This chain uses TRBV27 with TRBJ2-5; D may be TRBD1 (5 bases). The CDR3 length is 15 residues. Trimming took 1 base from V and 5 from J, leaving 14 bases between them. Germline CDR1 reads MNHEY; CDR2 reads SMNVEV (reference sequence). CDR3 loop: CASSLLGISGETQYF. The CDR3 coding sequence is TGTGCCAGCAGTTTATTGGGTATCTCAGGGGAGACCCAGTACTTC.

The gene calls are TRBV6-6 and TRBJ2-1; 7 bases map to TRBD1. There are 14 residues in the CDR3. Germline V gene data show CDR1 as MNHNY and CDR2 as SVGAGI (reference sequence). Germline trimming cut 5 bases from V and 8 bases from J; bases unmatched to any gene: 9. CDR3 loop: CASSDLQGWDEQFF. The CDR3 bases are TGTGCCAGCAGTGACTTACAGGGGTGGGATGAGCAGTTCTTC.

This sequence joins TRBV10-3 and TRBJ2-4, with D perhaps TRBD2 (5 bases). Germline CDR1 ENHRY, CDR2 SYGVKD. V was trimmed by 5 bases and J by 8 bases, leaving 16 bases between them. The CDR3 extends over 14 amino acids. The CDR3 loop is CAISLGGNGDIQYF. In DNA, the CDR3 is TGTGCCATCAGTCTCGGAGGCAATGGGGACATTCAGTACTTC.

Only a few counts were recorded for this clonotype. The V call is TRBV15, the J call TRBJ1-4; D is uncertain. The CDR3 totals 11 residues. V was clipped by 8 bases and J by 2 bases, with 3 bases between them. Germline-derived CDR1 and CDR2 are LNHNV and YYDKDF (reference sequence). The CDR3 sequence is CATGTNEKLFF. CDR3 nucleotide sequence: TGTGCCACCGGGACTAATGAAAAACTGTTTTTT.